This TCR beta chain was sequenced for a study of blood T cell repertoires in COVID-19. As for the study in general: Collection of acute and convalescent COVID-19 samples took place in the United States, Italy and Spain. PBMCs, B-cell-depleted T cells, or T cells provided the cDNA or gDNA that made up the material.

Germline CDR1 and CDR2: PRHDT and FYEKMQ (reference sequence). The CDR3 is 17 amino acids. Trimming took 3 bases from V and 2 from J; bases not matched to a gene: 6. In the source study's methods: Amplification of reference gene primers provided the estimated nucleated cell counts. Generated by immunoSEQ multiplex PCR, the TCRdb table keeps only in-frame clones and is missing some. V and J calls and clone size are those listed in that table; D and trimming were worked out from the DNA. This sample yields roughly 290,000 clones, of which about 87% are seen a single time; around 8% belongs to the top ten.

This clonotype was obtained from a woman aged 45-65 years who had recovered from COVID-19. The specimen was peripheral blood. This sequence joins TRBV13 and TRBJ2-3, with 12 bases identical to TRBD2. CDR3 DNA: TGTGCCAGCAGCTTCAGTGGACTAGCGGGGCCCACAGATACGCAGTATTTT. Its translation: CASSFSGLAGPTDTQYF. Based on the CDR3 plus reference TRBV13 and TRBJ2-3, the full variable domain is AAGVIQSPRHLIKEKRETATLKCYPIPRHDTVYWYQQGPGQDPQFLISFYEKMQSDKGSIPDRFSAQQFSDYHSELNMSSLELGDSALYFCASSFSGLAGPTDTQYFGPGTRLTVL.